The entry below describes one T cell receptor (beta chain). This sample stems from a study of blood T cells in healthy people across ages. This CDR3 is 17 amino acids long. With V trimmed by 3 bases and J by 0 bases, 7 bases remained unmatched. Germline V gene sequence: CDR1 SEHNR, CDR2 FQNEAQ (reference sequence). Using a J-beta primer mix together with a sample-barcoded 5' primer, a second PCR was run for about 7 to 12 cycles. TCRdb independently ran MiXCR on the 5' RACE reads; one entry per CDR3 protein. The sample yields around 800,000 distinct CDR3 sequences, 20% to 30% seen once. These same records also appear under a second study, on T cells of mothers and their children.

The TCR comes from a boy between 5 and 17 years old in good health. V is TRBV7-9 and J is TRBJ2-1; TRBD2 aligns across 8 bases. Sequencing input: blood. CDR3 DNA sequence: TGTGCCAGCAGCTTGATTAGCGGGAAGAGCTCCTACAATGAGCAGTTCTTC. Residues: CASSLISGKSSYNEQFF.